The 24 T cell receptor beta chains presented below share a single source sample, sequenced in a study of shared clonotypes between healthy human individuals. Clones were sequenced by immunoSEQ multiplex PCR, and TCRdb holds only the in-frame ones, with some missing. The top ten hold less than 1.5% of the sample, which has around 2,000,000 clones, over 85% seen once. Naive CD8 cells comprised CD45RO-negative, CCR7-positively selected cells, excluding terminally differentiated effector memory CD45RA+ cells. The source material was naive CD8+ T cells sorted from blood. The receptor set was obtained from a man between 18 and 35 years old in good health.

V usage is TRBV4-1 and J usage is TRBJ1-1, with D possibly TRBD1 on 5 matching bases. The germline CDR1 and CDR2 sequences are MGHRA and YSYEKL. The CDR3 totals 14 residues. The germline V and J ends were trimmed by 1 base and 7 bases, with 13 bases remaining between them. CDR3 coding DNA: TGCGCCAGCAGCCAAGGGGAAGGGAGGGGTGAAGCTTTCTTT. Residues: CASSQGEGRGEAFF.

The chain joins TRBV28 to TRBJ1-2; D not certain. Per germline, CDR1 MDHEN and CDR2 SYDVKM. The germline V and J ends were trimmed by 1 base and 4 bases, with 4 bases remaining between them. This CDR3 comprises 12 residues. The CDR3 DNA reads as TGTGCCAGCAGTTTATTTGGCTATGGCTACACCTTC. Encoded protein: CASSLFGYGYTF.

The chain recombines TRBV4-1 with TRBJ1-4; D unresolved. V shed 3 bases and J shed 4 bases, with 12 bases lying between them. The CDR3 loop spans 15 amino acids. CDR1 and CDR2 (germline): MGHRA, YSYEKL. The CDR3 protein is CASSQAGWGNEKLFF. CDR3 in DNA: TGCGCCAGCAGCCAGGCAGGTTGGGGTAATGAAAAACTGTTTTTT.

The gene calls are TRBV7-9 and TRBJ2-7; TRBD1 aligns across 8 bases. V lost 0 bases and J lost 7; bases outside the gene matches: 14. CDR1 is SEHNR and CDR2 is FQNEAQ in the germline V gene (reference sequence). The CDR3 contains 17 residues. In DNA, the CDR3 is TGTGCCAGCAGCTTAGCCGTACAGGCAGGGGGCGTGTGGGAGCAGTACTTC. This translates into CASSLAVQAGGVWEQYF.

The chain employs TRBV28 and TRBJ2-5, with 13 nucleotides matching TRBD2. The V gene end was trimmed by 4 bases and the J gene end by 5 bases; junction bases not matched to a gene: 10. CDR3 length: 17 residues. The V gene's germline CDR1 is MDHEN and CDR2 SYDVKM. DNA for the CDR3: TGTGCCAGCAGTTCGACCTGGACTAGCGGGAGTCAGGAGACCCAGTACTTC. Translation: CASSSTWTSGSQETQYF.

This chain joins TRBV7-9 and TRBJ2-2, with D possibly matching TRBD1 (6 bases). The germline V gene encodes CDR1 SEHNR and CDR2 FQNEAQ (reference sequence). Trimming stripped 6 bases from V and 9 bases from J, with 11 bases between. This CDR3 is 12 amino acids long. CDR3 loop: CASSLQGRELFF. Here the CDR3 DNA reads TGTGCCAGCAGTTTACAGGGAAGGGAGCTGTTTTTT.

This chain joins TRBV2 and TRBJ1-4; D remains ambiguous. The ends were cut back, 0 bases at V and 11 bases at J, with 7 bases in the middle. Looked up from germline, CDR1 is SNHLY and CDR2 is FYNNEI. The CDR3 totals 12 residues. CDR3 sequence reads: CASSEALWKLFF. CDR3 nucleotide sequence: TGTGCCAGCAGTGAAGCCCTGTGGAAACTGTTTTTT.

DNA for the CDR3: TGTGCCTGGAGTTTAGCGGGAGGGACCCAGTACTTC. This translates into CAWSLAGGTQYF. V usage is TRBV30 and J usage is TRBJ2-5, with 10 bases fitting TRBD2. The CDR3 is 12 amino acids. Germline loops: CDR1 GTSNPN, CDR2 SVGIG (reference sequence). V lost 2 bases, J lost 7 bases, and 1 base stayed unmatched.

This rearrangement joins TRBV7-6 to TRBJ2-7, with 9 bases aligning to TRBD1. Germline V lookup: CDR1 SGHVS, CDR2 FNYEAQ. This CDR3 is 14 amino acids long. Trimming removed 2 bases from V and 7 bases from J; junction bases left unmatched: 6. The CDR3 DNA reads TGTGCCAGCAGCTTATCGACAGGGGGTCGAGAGCAGTACTTC. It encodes CASSLSTGGREQYF.

CDR3: CASRQTGATGYGYTF. In DNA, the CDR3 is TGTGCCAGCAGGCAGACAGGGGCAACAGGCTACGGCTACACCTTC. This rearrangement joins TRBV28 to TRBJ1-2, with 8 bases that match TRBD1. The germline gives CDR1 MDHEN, CDR2 SYDVKM. The CDR3 runs to 15 residues. J lost 8 bases, V lost 6 bases, and 14 bases had no gene match.

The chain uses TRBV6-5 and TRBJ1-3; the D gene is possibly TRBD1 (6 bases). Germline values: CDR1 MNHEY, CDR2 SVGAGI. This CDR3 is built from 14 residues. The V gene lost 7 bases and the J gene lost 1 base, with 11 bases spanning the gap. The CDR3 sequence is CASTPDSSGNTIYF. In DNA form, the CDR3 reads TGTGCCAGCACCCCGGACAGTTCTGGAAACACCATATATTTT.

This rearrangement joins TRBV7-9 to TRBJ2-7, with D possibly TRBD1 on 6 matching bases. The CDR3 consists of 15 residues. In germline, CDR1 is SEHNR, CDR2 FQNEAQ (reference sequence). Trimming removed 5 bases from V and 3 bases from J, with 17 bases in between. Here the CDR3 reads CASSPWDKKGYEQYF. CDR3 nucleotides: TGTGCCAGCAGCCCATGGGACAAAAAGGGCTACGAGCAGTACTTC.

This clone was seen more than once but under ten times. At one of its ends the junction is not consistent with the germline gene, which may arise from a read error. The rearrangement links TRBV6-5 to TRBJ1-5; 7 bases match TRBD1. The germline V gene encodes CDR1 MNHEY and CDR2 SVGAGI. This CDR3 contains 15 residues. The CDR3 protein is CASSDSPGGRQPQHF. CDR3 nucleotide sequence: TGTGCCAGCAGTGACTCACCAGGGGGACGACAGCCCCAGCATTTT.

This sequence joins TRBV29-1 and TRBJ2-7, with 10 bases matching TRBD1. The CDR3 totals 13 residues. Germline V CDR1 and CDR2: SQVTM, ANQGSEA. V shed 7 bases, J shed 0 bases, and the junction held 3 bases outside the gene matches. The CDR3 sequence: CSGTGGSSYEQYF. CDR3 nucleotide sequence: TGCAGCGGGACAGGGGGGAGCTCCTACGAGCAGTACTTC.

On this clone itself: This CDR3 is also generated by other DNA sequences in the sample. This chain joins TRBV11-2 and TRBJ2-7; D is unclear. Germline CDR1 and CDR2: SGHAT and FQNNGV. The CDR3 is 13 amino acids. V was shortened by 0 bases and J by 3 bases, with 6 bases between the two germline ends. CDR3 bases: TGTGCCAGCAGCTTAGAAGGGCTCTACGAGCAGTACTTC. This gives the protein CASSLEGLYEQYF. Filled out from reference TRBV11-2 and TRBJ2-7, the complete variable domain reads EAGVAQSPRYKIIEKRQSVAFWCNPISGHATLYWYQQILGQGPKLLIQFQNNGVVDDSQLPKDRFSAERLKGVDSTLKIQPAKLEDSAVYLCASSLEGLYEQYFGPGTRLTVT.

CDR3 protein: CASSQVAGVVYEQYF. The DNA of the CDR3 is TGCGCCAGCAGCCAAGTGGCAGGGGTTGTCTACGAGCAGTACTTC. V usage is TRBV4-1 and J usage is TRBJ2-7, with TRBD1 as a possible D gene (6 bases). CDR1 and CDR2 from the germline V gene are MGHRA and YSYEKL. The V end was cut by 1 base, the J end by 3 bases, with 13 bases between. CDR3 size: 15 residues.

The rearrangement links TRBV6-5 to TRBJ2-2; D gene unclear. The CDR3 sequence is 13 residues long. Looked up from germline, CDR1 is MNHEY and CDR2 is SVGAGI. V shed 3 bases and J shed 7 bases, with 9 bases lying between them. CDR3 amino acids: CASSYFGGGELFF. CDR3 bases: TGTGCCAGCAGTTATTTCGGTGGCGGGGAGCTGTTTTTT.

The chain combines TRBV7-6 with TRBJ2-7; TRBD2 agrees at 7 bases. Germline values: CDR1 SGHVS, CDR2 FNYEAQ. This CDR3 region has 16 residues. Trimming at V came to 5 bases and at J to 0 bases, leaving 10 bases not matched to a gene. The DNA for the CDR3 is TGTGCCAGCAGCCCTGAGGCTAGCGGCGGCTCCTACGAGCAGTACTTC. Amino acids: CASSPEASGGSYEQYF.

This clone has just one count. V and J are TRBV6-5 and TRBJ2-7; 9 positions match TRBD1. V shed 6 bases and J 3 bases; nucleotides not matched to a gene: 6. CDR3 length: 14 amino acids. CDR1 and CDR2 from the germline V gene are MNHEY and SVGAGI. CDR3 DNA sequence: TGTGCCAGCAGCGTACAGGGGGCGGTCTACGAGCAGTACTTC. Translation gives CASSVQGAVYEQYF.

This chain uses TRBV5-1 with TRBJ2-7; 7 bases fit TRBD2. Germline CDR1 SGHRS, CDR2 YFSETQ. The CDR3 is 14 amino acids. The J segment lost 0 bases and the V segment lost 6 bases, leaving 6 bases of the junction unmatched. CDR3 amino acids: CASTLSGNSYEQYF. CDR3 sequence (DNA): TGCGCCAGCACCCTCAGCGGGAACTCCTACGAGCAGTACTTC. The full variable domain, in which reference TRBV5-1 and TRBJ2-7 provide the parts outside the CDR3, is KAGVTQTPRYLIKTRGQQVTLSCSPISGHRSVSWYQQTPGQGLQFLFEYFSETQRNKGNFPGRFSGRQFSNSRSEMNVSTLELGDSALYLCASTLSGNSYEQYFGPGTRLTVT.

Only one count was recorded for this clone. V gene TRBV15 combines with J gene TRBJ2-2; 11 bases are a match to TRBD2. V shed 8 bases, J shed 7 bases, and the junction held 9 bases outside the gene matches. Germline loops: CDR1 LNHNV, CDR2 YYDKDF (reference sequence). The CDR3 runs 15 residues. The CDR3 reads CATRPLAGVIGELFF. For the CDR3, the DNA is TGTGCCACCCGACCACTAGCGGGAGTTATCGGGGAGCTGTTTTTT.

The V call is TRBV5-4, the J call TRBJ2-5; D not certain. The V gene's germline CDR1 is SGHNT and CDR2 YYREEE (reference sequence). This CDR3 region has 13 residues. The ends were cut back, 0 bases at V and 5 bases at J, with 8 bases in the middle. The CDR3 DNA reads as TGTGCCAGCAGCTTGGATCTCCAGGAGACCCAGTACTTC. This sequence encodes CASSLDLQETQYF.

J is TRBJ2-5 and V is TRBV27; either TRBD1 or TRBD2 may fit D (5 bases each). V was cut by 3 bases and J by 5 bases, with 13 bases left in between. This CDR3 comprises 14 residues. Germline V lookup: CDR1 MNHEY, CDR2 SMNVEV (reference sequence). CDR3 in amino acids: CASSFLGDGETQYF. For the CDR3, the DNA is TGTGCCAGCAGTTTTCTGGGGGACGGGGAGACCCAGTACTTC.

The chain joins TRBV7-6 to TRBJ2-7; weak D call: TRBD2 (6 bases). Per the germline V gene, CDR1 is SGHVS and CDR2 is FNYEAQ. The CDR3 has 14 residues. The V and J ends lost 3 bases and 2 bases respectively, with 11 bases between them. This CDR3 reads CASSFGGLTYEQYF. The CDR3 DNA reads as TGTGCCAGCAGCTTCGGGGGTTTAACCTACGAGCAGTACTTC.